The present T cell receptor (beta chain) was sequenced within a study of cytomegalovirus exposure and HLA in healthy donors. CDR3 length equals 15 residues. V trimming: 6 bases; J trimming: 4 bases; junction bases outside the gene matches: 8. Germline CDR1 is ENHRY and CDR2 is SYGVKD. The study, taken as a whole, reports: Follow-up analysis later connected one missense variant in DCLRE1C with trimming of TCR beta V- and J-genes. In a later analysis, fewer than 20,000 TCR beta sequences were associated with HLA alleles at 0.05 false discovery rate.

As concerns this clone: The target antigen is unknown.

Researchers ran the PCR with 60 Vbeta and 13 Jbeta primers. Repertoires were generated with immunoSEQ multiplex PCR, while TCRdb's copy carries only in-frame clones and drops some. The profile shows approximately 100,000 clones, 60% to 85% of them singletons. V and J are TRBV10-3 and TRBJ2-1; 8 bases are a match to TRBD2. This clonotype was sampled from a female donor in good health and CMV-seronegative. Sequenced input: PBMCs. The CDR3 DNA sequence: TGTGCCATCAGCCCCTCGGGGGGGTCGTACAATGAGCAGTTCTTC. It specifies CAISPSGGSYNEQFF.